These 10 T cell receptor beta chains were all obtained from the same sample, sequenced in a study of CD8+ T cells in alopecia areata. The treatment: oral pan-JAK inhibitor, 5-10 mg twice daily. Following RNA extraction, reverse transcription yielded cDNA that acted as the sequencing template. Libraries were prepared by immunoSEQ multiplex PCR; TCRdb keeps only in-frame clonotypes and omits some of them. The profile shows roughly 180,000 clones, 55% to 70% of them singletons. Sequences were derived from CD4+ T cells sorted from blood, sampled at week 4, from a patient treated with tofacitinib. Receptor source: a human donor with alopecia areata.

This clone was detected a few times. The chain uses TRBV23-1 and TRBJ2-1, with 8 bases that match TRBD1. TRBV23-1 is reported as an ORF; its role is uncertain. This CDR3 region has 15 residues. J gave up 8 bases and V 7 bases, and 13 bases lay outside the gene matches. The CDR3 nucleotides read TGCGCCAGCAAATTCGACAGGGGTGAGAAATATGAGCAGTTCTTC. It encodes CASKFDRGEKYEQFF.

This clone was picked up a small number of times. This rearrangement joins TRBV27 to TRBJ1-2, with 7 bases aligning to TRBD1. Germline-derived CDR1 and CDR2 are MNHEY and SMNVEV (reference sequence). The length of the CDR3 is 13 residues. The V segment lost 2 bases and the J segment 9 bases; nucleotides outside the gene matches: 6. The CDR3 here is CASSLNGQDRYTF. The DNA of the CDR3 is TGTGCCAGCAGTTTAAACGGACAGGACCGCTACACCTTC.

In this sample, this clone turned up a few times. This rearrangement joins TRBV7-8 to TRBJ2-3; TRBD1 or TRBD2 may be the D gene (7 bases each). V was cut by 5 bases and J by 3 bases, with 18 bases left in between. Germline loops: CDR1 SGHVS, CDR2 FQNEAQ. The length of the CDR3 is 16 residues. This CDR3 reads CASSRGGRGITDTQYF. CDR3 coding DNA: TGTGCCAGCAGCCGCGGGGGCAGGGGGATTACAGATACGCAGTATTTT.

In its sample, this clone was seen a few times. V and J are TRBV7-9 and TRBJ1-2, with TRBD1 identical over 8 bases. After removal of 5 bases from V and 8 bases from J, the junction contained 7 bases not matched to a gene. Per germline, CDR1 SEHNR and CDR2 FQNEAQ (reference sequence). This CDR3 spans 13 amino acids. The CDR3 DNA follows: TGTGCCAGCAGCCTCCCACAGGGGGTAGGCTACACCTTC. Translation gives CASSLPQGVGYTF.

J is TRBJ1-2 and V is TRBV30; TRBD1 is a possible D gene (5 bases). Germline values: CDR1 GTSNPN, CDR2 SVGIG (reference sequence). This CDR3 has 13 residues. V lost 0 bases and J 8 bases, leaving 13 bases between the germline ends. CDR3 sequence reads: CAWSVGARTGYTF. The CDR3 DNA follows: TGTGCCTGGAGTGTCGGGGCTCGGACCGGCTACACCTTC.

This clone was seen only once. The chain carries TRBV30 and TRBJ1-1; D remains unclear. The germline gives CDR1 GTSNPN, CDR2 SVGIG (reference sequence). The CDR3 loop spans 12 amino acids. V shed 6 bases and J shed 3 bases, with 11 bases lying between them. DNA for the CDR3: TGTGCCTGTCTTGTAAGGGACACTGAAGCTTTCTTT. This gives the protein CACLVRDTEAFF. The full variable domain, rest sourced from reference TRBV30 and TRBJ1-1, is SQTIHQWPATLVQPVGSPLSLECTVEGTSNPNLYWYRQAAGRGLQLLFYSVGIGQISSEVPQNLSASRPQDRQFILSSKKLLLSDSGFYLCACLVRDTEAFFGQGTRLTVV.

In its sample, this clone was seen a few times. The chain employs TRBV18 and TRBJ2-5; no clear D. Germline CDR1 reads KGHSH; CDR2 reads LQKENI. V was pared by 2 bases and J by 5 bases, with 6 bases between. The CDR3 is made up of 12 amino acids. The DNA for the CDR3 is TGTGCCAGCTCACCAAGGGCGGAGACCCAGTACTTC. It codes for CASSPRAETQYF.

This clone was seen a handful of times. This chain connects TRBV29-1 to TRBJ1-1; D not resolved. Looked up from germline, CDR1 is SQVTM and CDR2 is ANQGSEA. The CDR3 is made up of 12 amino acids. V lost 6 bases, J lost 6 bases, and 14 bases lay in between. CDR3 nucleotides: TGCAGCGTCCACAGCTCGGTATCTGAAGCTTTCTTT. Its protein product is CSVHSSVSEAFF. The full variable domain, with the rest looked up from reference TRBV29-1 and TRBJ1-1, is SAVISQKPSRDICQRGTSLTIQCQVDSQVTMMFWYRQQPGQSLTLIATANQGSEATYESGFVIDKFPISRPNLTFSTLTVSNMSPEDSSIYLCSVHSSVSEAFFGQGTRLTVV.

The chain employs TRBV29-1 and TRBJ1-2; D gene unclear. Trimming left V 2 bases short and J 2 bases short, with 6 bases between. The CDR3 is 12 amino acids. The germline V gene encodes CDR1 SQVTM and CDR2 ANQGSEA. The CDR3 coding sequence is TGCAGCGTTGAATCGCCAAACTATGGCTACACCTTC. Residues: CSVESPNYGYTF.

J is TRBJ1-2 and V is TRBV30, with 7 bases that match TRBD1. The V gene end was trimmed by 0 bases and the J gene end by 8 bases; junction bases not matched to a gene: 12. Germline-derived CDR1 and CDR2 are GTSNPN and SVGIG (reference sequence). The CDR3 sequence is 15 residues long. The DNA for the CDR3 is TGTGCCTGGAGTGTAATGGTTGCAGGGGGAAGCGGCTACACCTTC. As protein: CAWSVMVAGGSGYTF.